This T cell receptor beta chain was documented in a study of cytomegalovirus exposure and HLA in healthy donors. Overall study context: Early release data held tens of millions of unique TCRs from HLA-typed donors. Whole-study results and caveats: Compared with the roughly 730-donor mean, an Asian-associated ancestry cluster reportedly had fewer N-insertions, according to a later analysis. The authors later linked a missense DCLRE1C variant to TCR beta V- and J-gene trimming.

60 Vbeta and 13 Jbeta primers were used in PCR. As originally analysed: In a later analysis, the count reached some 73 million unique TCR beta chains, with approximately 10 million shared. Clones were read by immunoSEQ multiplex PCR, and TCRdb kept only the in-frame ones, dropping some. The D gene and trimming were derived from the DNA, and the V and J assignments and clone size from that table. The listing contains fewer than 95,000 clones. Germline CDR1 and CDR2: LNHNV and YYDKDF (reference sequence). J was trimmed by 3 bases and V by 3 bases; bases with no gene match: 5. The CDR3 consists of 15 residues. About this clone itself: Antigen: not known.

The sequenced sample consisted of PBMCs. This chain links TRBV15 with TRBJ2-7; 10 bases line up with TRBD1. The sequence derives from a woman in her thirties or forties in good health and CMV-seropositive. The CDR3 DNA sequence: TGTGCCACCAGCAGCGACAGGGGGCTCAGCTACGAGCAGTACTTC. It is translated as CATSSDRGLSYEQYF.